Only a few counts were recorded for the clone carrying this T cell receptor beta chain. Its antigen is as yet unknown. The PBMCs had their origin in less than 13 ml of fresh peripheral blood. This CDR3 is 15 amino acids long. V was shortened by 5 bases and J by 12 bases, with 20 bases between the two germline ends. Using RNA transcripts, the TCR beta CDR3 regions were amplified. The first round was an RT-PCR with HTBI primers, and the second round was a multiplex PCR. TCRdb re-analysed the multiplex PCR reads in MiXCR, keeping a single row per CDR3 protein. This sample has a few hundred thousand distinct CDR3 sequences, with around 17% found just once. The sample is drawn from a study of Graves' ophthalmopathy and Graves' hyperthyroidism. General study points: Ophthalmopathy progression cases were predicted by the model with 70.59% sensitivity and approximately 76% specificity.

The sample comprised peripheral blood. This sequence joins TRBV12-3 or TRBV12-4 and TRBJ1-6, with TRBD1 as a possible D gene (6 bases). The receptor comes from a woman between 18 and 30 years old with Graves' ophthalmopathy. The CDR3 protein is CASSPGAGPIVPLHF. The CDR3, as DNA: TGTGCCAGCAGTCCAGGGGCAGGTCCGATCGTACCCCTCCACTTT.